This is a list of T cell receptor beta chains from one sample in a study of blood T cell repertoires in COVID-19. Assay: immunoSEQ multiplex PCR; the TCRdb copy retains only in-frame clones and omits some. The sample records 300,000 to 350,000 clones, around nine tenths being singletons. The sample consisted of peripheral blood. Receptors were obtained from a young woman with COVID-19, enrolled during active disease. Each CDR3 is given with its conserved first and last residue. The D gene is left open where the match is weak. The size field is filled for only some rows; it gives once, few, many or a size class.

j_call,d_call,v_call,clone_size,cdr3_nt,cdr3_aa
TRBJ2-3,TRBD1,TRBV24-1,NA,TGTGCCACCAGTGATTCGAAGGGACAGGGGGGGACAGATACGCAGTATTTT,CATSDSKGQGGTDTQYF
TRBJ1-3,TRBD1,TRBV28,NA,TGTGCCAGCAGTTTTTCAGGGACAGGGGTTGGAAACACCATATATTTT,CASSFSGTGVGNTIYF
TRBJ2-2,NA,TRBV15,NA,TGTGCCACCAGCACCCTCCTGTCCGGGGAGCTGTTTTTT,CATSTLLSGELFF
TRBJ1-5,NA,TRBV19,few,TGTGCCAGTACTACGACTAGGGGCACGGGTAGCAATCAGCCCCAGCATTTT,CASTTTRGTGSNQPQHF
TRBJ2-5,NA,TRBV6-5,NA,TGTGCCAGCAGCCCCCTCAGGGGCGGAGAGACCCAGTACTTC,CASSPLRGGETQYF
TRBJ2-7,NA,TRBV28,once,TGTGCCAGCAGTTTACCTAGCGTCAACTCCTACGAGCAGTACTTC,CASSLPSVNSYEQYF
TRBJ1-2,TRBD1,TRBV5-5,NA,TGTGCCAGCAGCTTGGCCGGGACAGGGAACTATGGCTACACCTTC,CASSLAGTGNYGYTF
TRBJ2-7,NA,TRBV7-2,NA,TGTGCCAGCAGCTTAGCAAGACTCTCCTACGAGCAGTACTTC,CASSLARLSYEQYF
TRBJ2-7,NA,TRBV9,NA,TGTGCCAGCAGCCTTCTGCCAGGCCTGTCCTACGAGCAGTACTTC,CASSLLPGLSYEQYF
TRBJ2-3,NA,TRBV30,NA,TGTGCCTGGAGTGTATTTCCAGATTTTATCACAGATACGCAGTATTTT,CAWSVFPDFITDTQYF
TRBJ2-7,TRBD2,TRBV7-8,NA,TGTGCCAGCAGTTCGAGACTAGCGGTAACCTACGAGCAGTACTTC,CASSSRLAVTYEQYF
TRBJ2-7,TRBD1,TRBV18,NA,TGTGCCAGCTCACCAGGGACAGGGCCCTACGAGCAGTACTTC,CASSPGTGPYEQYF
TRBJ2-3,NA,TRBV29-1,NA,TGCAGCGTTGTCTGGGGCATATCTCAAAATACGCAGTATTTT,CSVVWGISQNTQYF
TRBJ2-7,TRBD2,TRBV4-3,NA,TGCGCCAGCAGCCCGGGACTAGCCGACTACGAGCAGTACTTC,CASSPGLADYEQYF
TRBJ2-7,NA,TRBV4-1,NA,TGCGCCAGCAGCCAAAGCGGGTCCTACGAGCAGTACTTC,CASSQSGSYEQYF
TRBJ2-7,TRBD1,TRBV12-3/TRBV12-4,once,TGTGCCAGCACAGACAGGGGGCAGGACGAGCAGTACTTC,CASTDRGQDEQYF
TRBJ2-5,TRBD1,TRBV7-2,NA,TGTGCCAGCAGCCCTTACAGGGGACGGTTCCCTGGGGAGAACCAGTACTTC,CASSPYRGRFPGENQYF
TRBJ2-1,TRBD2,TRBV27,NA,TGTGCCAGCAGTTTACTATCTAGCGGGATGGGGTCCAATGAGCAGTTCTTC,CASSLLSSGMGSNEQFF
TRBJ1-1,NA,TRBV6-6,NA,TGTGCCAGCAGTTACATCTCAGGAACCACTGAAGCTTTCTTT,CASSYISGTTEAFF
TRBJ1-1,NA,TRBV5-5,once,TGTGCCAGCAGCCCGACTTCTACTGAAGCTTTCTTT,CASSPTSTEAFF
TRBJ1-5,NA,TRBV28,NA,TGTGCCAGCAGAGCGGTTATAGTCAATCAGCCCCAGCATTTT,CASRAVIVNQPQHF
TRBJ1-2,NA,TRBV2,NA,TGTGCCAGCACTCCACAGGGTGGTTTGCGCAATGGCTACACCTTC,CASTPQGGLRNGYTF
TRBJ2-7,NA,TRBV5-4,many,TGTGCCAGCAGCTCAGCCTACGAGCAGTACTTC,CASSSAYEQYF
TRBJ1-2,TRBD1,TRBV6-5,NA,TGTGCCAGCAGCTCGGGGCAGGGGGGAGACTATGGCTACACCTTC,CASSSGQGGDYGYTF
TRBJ2-7,TRBD2,TRBV6-2/TRBV6-3,NA,TGTGCCAGCAGTTACTCGGCTAGCGGGGAACATACCTACGAGCAGTACTTC,CASSYSASGEHTYEQYF
TRBJ1-2,NA,TRBV9,NA,TGTGCCAGCAGCGTAGGGAACAGGCGAAACTATGGCTACACCTTC,CASSVGNRRNYGYTF
TRBJ2-3,NA,TRBV6-5,once,TGTGCCAGCAGTCCTAGGTGGACTAGCACAGATACGCAGTATTTT,CASSPRWTSTDTQYF
TRBJ1-4,NA,TRBV5-4,NA,TGTGCCAGCAGCGTCACCGGGGTCAAAGGAAAACTGTTTTTT,CASSVTGVKGKLFF
TRBJ1-5,NA,TRBV4-1,NA,TGCGCCAGCAGCCAAGTCAGAAATCAGCCCCAGCATTTT,CASSQVRNQPQHF
TRBJ2-3,TRBD2,TRBV28,NA,TGTGCCATCGTAAGGGGTAGCGGGAGTGCAGATACGCAGTATTTT,CAIVRGSGSADTQYF
TRBJ1-5,TRBD1,TRBV19,NA,TGTGCCAGTAGTTCCCGGACTACAGGGGGAGGCCGTCAGCCCCAGCATTTT,CASSSRTTGGGRQPQHF
TRBJ2-3,NA,TRBV7-8,NA,TGTGCCAGCAGCCGACACCGACTCGACACAGATACGCAGTATTTT,CASSRHRLDTDTQYF
TRBJ2-2,NA,TRBV5-1,NA,TGCGCCAGCAGCTCTGCCGGGACAAATACCGGGGAGCTGTTTTTT,CASSSAGTNTGELFF
TRBJ2-1,NA,TRBV7-2,NA,TGTGCCAGCAGCTTAGAACTAGCTTACAATGAGCAGTTCTTC,CASSLELAYNEQFF
TRBJ2-1,TRBD1,TRBV9,once,TGTGCCAGCAGCGTCCTCGACAGGGTAGGGGAGCAGTTCTTC,CASSVLDRVGEQFF
TRBJ2-2,NA,TRBV28,NA,TGTGCCAGCGGCTCGGGAGCCGGGGAGCTGTTTTTT,CASGSGAGELFF
TRBJ1-1,TRBD1,TRBV6-5,NA,TGTGCCAGCGGGCCAGGGGGCACTGAAGCTTTCTTT,CASGPGGTEAFF
TRBJ1-2,TRBD1,TRBV30,NA,TGTGCCTGGACGGTGGGGACAGGGCCTAACTATGGCTACACCTTC,CAWTVGTGPNYGYTF
TRBJ2-7,NA,TRBV9,NA,TGTGCCAGCAGCGTAGCTTCCAGCGGGCATCTCTCCTACGAGCAGTACTTC,CASSVASSGHLSYEQYF
TRBJ2-1,TRBD2,TRBV9,NA,TGTGCCAGCAGCGTAGGTCTAGCGGAGTACAATGAGCAGTTCTTC,CASSVGLAEYNEQFF
TRBJ1-5,NA,TRBV12-1,NA,TGTGCCAGCAGCTCTAAAGACAGGGGGTATCAGCCCCAGCATTTT,CASSSKDRGYQPQHF
TRBJ2-1,TRBD2,TRBV30,once,TGTGCCTGGAGTGTACTTACGGGGGGTAGGAATGAGCAGTTCTTC,CAWSVLTGGRNEQFF
TRBJ1-6,NA,TRBV27,NA,TGTGCCAGCACCCCTGGCGGGTTCAATTCACCCCTCCACTTT,CASTPGGFNSPLHF
TRBJ2-7,TRBD1,TRBV11-2,NA,TGTGCCAGCAGCCGAGGAGGACAGGGGCCCTACGAGCAGTACTTC,CASSRGGQGPYEQYF
TRBJ2-5,TRBD1,TRBV4-1,NA,TGCGCCAGCAGCCGGTCGGGACAGGCCCAAGAGACCCAGTACTTC,CASSRSGQAQETQYF
TRBJ1-2,NA,TRBV24-1,NA,TGTGCCACCAGTGACCCAGGGAGGGTCTATGGCTACACCTTC,CATSDPGRVYGYTF
TRBJ1-5,TRBD1,TRBV6-1,NA,TGTGCCAGCAGTGATGGACAGGGCAGCAATCAGCCCCAGCATTTT,CASSDGQGSNQPQHF
TRBJ2-1,TRBD2,TRBV7-3,NA,TGTGCCAGCAGCTTAGGGACTAGTAGTAATGAGCAGTTCTTC,CASSLGTSSNEQFF
TRBJ2-3,NA,TRBV2,NA,TGTGCCAGCAGTGAGGAGGCGGGGACCACAGATACGCAGTATTTT,CASSEEAGTTDTQYF
TRBJ2-1,TRBD2,TRBV19,once,TGTGCCAGTAGTCCGGACCTAGCGGGAGGGGAGCAGTTCTTC,CASSPDLAGGEQFF
TRBJ2-5,TRBD2,TRBV6-2/TRBV6-3,NA,TGTGCCAGCAGTGACCTAGGACTAGCGGGAGTAGGAGAGACCCAGTACTTC,CASSDLGLAGVGETQYF
TRBJ1-2,TRBD1,TRBV24-1,NA,TGTGCCACCAGTGATCACGACAGGGGAGCTAACTATGGCTACACCTTC,CATSDHDRGANYGYTF
TRBJ1-2,NA,TRBV12-2,NA,TGTGCAAGTCGCCGCGGGACAGCTAACTATGGCTACACCTTC,CASRRGTANYGYTF
TRBJ2-5,TRBD1,TRBV7-3,NA,TGTGCCAGCAGCTGGACAGGGAGTAGAGCAGAGACCCAGTACTTC,CASSWTGSRAETQYF
TRBJ2-7,TRBD1,TRBV19,NA,TGTGCCAGTAGTATAGTTTTCAAGGGGGCCTCCTACGAGCAGTACTTC,CASSIVFKGASYEQYF
TRBJ1-4,NA,TRBV27,once,TGTGCCAGCAGGGGACAAGGAGATGAAAAACTGTTTTTT,CASRGQGDEKLFF
TRBJ1-1,NA,TRBV6-2/TRBV6-3,NA,TGTGCCAGCAGCCTAGAACAGGGAGAAGCTTTCTTT,CASSLEQGEAFF
TRBJ1-1,NA,TRBV28,NA,TGTGCCAGCAGCCCTTACTTTGGTTACACTGAAGCTTTCTTT,CASSPYFGYTEAFF
TRBJ1-2,NA,TRBV7-9,NA,TGTGCCAGCAGCTTATGGGAGAGGCGGTACACCTTC,CASSLWERRYTF
TRBJ2-7,TRBD2,TRBV15,NA,TGTGCCACCAGCCGGTGGCGGGAGAGTAACCACGAGCAGTACTTC,CATSRWRESNHEQYF